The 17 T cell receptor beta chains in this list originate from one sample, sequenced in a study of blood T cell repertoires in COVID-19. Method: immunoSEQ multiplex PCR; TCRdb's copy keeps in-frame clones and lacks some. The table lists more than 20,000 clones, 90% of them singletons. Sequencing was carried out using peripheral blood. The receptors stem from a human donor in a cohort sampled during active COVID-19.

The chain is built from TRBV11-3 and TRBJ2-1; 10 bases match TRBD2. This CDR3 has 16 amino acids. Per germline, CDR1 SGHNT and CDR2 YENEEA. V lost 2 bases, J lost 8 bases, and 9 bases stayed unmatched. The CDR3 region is CASSLRGLAGEDEQFF. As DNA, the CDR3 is TGTGCCAGCAGCTTAAGGGGGCTAGCGGGAGAAGATGAGCAGTTCTTC.

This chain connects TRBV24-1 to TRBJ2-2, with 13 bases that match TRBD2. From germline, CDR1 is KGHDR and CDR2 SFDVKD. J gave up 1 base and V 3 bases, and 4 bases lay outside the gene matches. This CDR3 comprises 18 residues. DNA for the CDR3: TGTGCCACCAGTGATCGGTGGACTAGCGGGGGGAACACCGGGGAGCTGTTTTTT. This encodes CATSDRWTSGGNTGELFF.

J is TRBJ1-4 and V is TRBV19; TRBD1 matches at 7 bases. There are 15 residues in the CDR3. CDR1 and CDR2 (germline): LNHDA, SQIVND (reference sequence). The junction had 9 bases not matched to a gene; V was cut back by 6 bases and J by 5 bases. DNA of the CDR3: TGTGCCAGTAGCCCCCTCAGGGGGGAGAATGAAAAACTGTTTTTT. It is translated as CASSPLRGENEKLFF.

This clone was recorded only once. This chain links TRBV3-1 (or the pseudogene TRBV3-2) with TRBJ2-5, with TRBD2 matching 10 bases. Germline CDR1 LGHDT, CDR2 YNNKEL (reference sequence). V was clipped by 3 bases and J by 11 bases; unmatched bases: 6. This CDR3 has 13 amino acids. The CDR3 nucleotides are TGTGCCAGCAGCCACAGCGGGAGGGTTGAGCAGTACTTC. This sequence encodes CASSHSGRVEQYF.

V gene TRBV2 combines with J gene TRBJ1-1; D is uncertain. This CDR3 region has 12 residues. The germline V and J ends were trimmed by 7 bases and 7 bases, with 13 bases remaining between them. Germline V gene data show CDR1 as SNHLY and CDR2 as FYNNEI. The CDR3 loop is CASKEASREAFF. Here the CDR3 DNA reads TGTGCCAGCAAGGAAGCTAGTCGTGAAGCTTTCTTT.

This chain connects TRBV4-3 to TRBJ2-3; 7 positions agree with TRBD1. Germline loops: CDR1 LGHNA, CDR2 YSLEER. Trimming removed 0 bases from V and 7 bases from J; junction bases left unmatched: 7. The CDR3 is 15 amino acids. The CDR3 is CASSQDKGGGNTQYF. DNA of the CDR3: TGCGCCAGCAGCCAAGATAAAGGGGGCGGAAATACGCAGTATTTT.

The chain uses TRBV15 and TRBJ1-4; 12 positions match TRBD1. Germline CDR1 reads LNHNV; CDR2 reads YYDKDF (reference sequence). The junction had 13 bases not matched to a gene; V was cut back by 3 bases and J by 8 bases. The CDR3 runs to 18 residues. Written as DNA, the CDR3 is TGTGCCACCAGCAGTCTCGGGACAGGGGGCGGCCCTCGGGAAAAACTGTTTTTT. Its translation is CATSSLGTGGGPREKLFF.

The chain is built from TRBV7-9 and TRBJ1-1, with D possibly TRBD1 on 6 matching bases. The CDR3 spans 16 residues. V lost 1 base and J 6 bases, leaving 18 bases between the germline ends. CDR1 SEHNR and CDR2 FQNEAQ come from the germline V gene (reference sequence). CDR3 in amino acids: CASSLGPAGVDPEAFF. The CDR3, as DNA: TGTGCCAGCAGCTTAGGACCGGCAGGGGTCGACCCTGAAGCTTTCTTT. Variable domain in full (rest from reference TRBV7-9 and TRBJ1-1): DTGVSQNPRHKITKRGQNVTFRCDPISEHNRLYWYRQTLGQGPEFLTYFQNEAQLEKSRLLSDRFSAERPKGSFSTLEIQRTEQGDSAMYLCASSLGPAGVDPEAFFGQGTRLTVV.

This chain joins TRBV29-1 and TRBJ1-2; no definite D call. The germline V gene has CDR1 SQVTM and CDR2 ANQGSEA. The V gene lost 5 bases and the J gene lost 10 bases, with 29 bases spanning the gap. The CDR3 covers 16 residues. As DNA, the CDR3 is TGCAGCGTTCCAGATACTGGACGGACGCTGACTACTCTCTACACCTTC. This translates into CSVPDTGRTLTTLYTF. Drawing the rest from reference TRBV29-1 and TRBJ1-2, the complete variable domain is SAVISQKPSRDICQRGTSLTIQCQVDSQVTMMFWYRQQPGQSLTLIATANQGSEATYESGFVIDKFPISRPNLTFSTLTVSNMSPEDSSIYLCSVPDTGRTLTTLYTFGSGTRLTVV.

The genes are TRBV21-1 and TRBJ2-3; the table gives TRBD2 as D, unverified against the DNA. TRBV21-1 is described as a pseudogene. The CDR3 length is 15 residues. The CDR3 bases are TGTGCCAGCAGCAAAGCGGGACCGGGGGGGGATACGCAGTATTTT. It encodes CASSKAGPGGDTQYF.

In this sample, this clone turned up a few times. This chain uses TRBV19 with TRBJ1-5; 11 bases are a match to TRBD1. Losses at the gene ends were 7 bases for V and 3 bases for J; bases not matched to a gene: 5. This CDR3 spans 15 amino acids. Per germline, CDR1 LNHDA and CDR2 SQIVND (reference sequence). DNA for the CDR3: TGTGCCAGTATGAGGGGACAGGGGGACAATCAGCCCCAGCATTTT. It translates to CASMRGQGDNQPQHF.

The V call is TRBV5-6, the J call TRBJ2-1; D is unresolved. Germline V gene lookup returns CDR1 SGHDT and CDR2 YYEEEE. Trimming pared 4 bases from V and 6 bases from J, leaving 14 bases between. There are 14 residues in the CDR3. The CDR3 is CASSPESTSNEQFF. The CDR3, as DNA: TGTGCCAGCAGCCCGGAGAGCACGTCCAATGAGCAGTTCTTC.

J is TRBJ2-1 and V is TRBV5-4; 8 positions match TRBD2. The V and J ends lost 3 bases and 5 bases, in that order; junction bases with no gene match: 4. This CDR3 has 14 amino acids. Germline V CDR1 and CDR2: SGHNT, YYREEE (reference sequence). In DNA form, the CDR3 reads TGTGCCAGCAGCTCGACTAGCGCACACAATGAGCAGTTCTTC. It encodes CASSSTSAHNEQFF.

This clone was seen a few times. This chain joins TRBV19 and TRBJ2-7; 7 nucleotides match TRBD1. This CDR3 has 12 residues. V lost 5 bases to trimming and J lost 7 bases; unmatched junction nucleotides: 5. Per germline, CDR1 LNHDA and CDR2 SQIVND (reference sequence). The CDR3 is CASSPTGWEQYF. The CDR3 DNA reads TGTGCCAGTAGTCCGACAGGGTGGGAGCAGTACTTC. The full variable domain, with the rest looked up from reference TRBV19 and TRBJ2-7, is DGGITQSPKYLFRKEGQNVTLSCEQNLNHDAMYWYRQDPGQGLRLIYYSQIVNDFQKGDIAEGYSVSREKKESFPLTVTSAQKNPTAFYLCASSPTGWEQYFGPGTRLTVT.

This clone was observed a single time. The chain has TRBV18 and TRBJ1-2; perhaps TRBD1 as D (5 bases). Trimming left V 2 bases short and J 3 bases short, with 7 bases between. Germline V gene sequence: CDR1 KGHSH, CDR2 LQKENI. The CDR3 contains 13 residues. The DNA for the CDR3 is TGTGCCAGCTCACCAGCGGGGGACTATGGCTACACCTTC. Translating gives CASSPAGDYGYTF.

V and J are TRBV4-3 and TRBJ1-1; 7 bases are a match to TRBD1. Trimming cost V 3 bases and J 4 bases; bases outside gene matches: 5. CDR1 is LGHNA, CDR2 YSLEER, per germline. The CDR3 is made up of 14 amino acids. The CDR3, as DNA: TGCGCCAGCAGCCAGGCAGGGGGTTTCACTGAAGCTTTCTTT. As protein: CASSQAGGFTEAFF.

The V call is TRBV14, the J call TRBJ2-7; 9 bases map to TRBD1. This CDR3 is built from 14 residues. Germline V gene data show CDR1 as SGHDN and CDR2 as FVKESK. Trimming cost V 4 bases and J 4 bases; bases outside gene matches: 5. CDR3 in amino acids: CASSRGTGYYEQYF. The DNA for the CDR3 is TGTGCCAGCAGCCGGGGGACAGGGTATTACGAGCAGTACTTC.